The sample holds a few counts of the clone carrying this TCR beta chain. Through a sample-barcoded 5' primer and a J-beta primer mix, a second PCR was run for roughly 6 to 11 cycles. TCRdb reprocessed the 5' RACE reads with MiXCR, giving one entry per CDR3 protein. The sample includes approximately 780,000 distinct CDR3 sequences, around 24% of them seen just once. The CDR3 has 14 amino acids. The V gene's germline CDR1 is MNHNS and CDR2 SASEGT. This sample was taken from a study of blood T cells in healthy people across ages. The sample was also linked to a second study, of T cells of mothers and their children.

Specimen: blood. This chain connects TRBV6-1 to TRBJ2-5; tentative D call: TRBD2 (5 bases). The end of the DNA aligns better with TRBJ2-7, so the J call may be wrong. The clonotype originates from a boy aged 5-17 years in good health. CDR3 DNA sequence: TGTGCCAGCAGTGAAGGAGGGAACCATTACGAGCAGTACTTC. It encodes CASSEGGNHYEQYF.